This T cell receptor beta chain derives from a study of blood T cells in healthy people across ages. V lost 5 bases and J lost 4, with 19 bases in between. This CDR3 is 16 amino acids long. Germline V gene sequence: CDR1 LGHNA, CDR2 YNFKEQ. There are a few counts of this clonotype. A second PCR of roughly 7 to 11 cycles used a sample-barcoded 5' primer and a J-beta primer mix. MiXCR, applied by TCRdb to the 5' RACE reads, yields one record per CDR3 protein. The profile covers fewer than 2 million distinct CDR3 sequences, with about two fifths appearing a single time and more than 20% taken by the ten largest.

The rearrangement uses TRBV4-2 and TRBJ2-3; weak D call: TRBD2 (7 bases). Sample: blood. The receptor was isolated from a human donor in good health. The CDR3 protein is CASSSPPGGGADTQYF. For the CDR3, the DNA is TGTGCCAGCAGCTCGCCCCCGGGGGGCGGCGCAGATACGCAGTATTTT.